These T cell receptor beta chains were read from a single sample in a study of blood T cell repertoires in COVID-19. Produced via immunoSEQ multiplex PCR; TCRdb's table is partial and in-frame only. This sample has some 300,000 clones, with about 87% found just once. Specimen: peripheral blood. These receptors were obtained from a woman aged 25 to 39 who had recovered from COVID-19. Each CDR3 is given with its conserved first and last residue. The order of the fields is D gene, clone size, V gene, J gene, CDR3 protein, CDR3 DNA. The D gene is left open where the match is weak. Part of the rows lack a size; the others show once, few, many or a class for expanded clones.

>TRBD1|once|TRBV28|TRBJ2-5
CASSLSGGRETQYF
TGTGCCAGCAGTTTATCAGGGGGCCGAGAGACCCAGTACTTC
>-|-|TRBV10-3|TRBJ1-1
CAITLDRDNTEAFF
TGTGCCATCACCCTGGACAGAGACAACACTGAAGCTTTCTTT
>-|-|TRBV11-2|TRBJ1-1
CASSSRGGLTEAFF
TGTGCCAGCAGCTCCAGGGGCGGGTTAACTGAAGCTTTCTTT
>TRBD1|-|TRBV6-5|TRBJ2-7
CASSYSGQGTYEQYF
TGTGCCAGCAGTTACTCGGGACAGGGAACCTACGAGCAGTACTTC
>TRBD1|-|TRBV5-6|TRBJ1-2
CASSFRGRYLANYGYTF
TGTGCCAGCAGCTTCAGGGGGCGGTATCTGGCTAACTATGGCTACACCTTC
>-|once|TRBV19|TRBJ2-1
CASSTQGPYNEQFF
TGTGCCAGTAGTACACAGGGCCCCTACAATGAGCAGTTCTTC
>-|-|TRBV20-1|TRBJ2-5
CSASRGAQYF
TGCAGTGCTAGCCGAGGAGCCCAGTACTTC
>-|-|TRBV19|TRBJ1-2
CASSLVGRTNYGYTF
TGTGCCAGTAGCCTCGTAGGCAGGACAAACTATGGCTACACCTTC
>TRBD1|-|TRBV27|TRBJ2-5
CAIWDRERETQYF
TGTGCCATATGGGACAGGGAGAGAGAGACCCAGTACTTC
>TRBD1|-|TRBV2|TRBJ1-5
CASSEWDRYQPQHF
TGTGCCAGCAGTGAATGGGACAGATATCAGCCCCAGCATTTT
>-|-|TRBV9|TRBJ1-1
CASSVDFGSGTEAFF
TGTGCCAGCAGCGTAGACTTCGGGTCTGGCACTGAAGCTTTCTTT
>-|-|TRBV24-1|TRBJ2-3
CATSDSGGSTDTQYF
TGTGCCACCAGTGACTCGGGTGGGTCCACAGATACGCAGTATTTT
>TRBD1|-|TRBV5-4|TRBJ1-4
CASSLDRGEEKLFF
TGTGCCAGCAGCTTGGACAGGGGCGAGGAAAAACTGTTTTTT
>TRBD1|-|TRBV13|TRBJ1-2
CASSLRGQGDYGYTF
TGTGCCAGCAGCTTAAGAGGACAGGGGGACTATGGCTACACCTTC
>TRBD1|-|TRBV19|TRBJ1-4
CASSGTGSTNEKLFF
TGTGCCAGTAGTGGGACAGGGTCAACTAATGAAAAACTGTTTTTT
>TRBD1|-|TRBV3-1/TRBV3-2|TRBJ2-2
CASRTGVTNTGELFF
TGTGCCAGCAGAACAGGGGTTACGAACACCGGGGAGCTGTTTTTT
>-|-|TRBV15|TRBJ2-7
CATSAENSYEQYF
TGTGCCACCAGCGCGGAGAACTCCTACGAGCAGTACTTC
>-|-|TRBV29-1|TRBJ1-1
CSVGRGQVNTEAFF
TGCAGCGTTGGTAGAGGGCAGGTGAACACTGAAGCTTTCTTT
>TRBD2|once|TRBV5-1|TRBJ2-7
CASSSTGTTYEQYF
TGCGCCAGCAGCTCGACCGGGACTACCTACGAGCAGTACTTC
>-|-|TRBV9|TRBJ1-3
CASSVASDPPGNTIYF
TGTGCCAGCAGCGTAGCGAGCGATCCCCCCGGAAACACCATATATTTT
>-|-|TRBV5-4|TRBJ1-2
CASSLIRERMGGYTF
TGTGCCAGCAGCTTAATCAGGGAAAGGATGGGTGGCTACACCTTC
>-|many|TRBV29-1|TRBJ1-5
CSASGTGGQPQHF
TGCAGCGCATCCGGGACGGGAGGTCAGCCCCAGCATTTT
>-|-|TRBV4-2|TRBJ1-1
CASSPLEGGRAFF
TGTGCCAGCAGCCCTTTAGAGGGAGGACGAGCTTTCTTT
>TRBD1|-|TRBV5-5|TRBJ2-3
CASSLVLGQGAVDTQYF
TGTGCCAGCAGCTTGGTCCTGGGACAGGGGGCCGTAGATACGCAGTATTTT
>-|-|TRBV25-1|TRBJ2-3
CASSSILAEVTDTQYF
TGTGCCAGCAGTTCCATACTAGCTGAGGTAACAGATACGCAGTATTTT
>-|-|TRBV14|TRBJ2-1
CASSQVGGPYNEQFF
TGTGCCAGCAGCCAAGTCGGGGGACCTTACAATGAGCAGTTCTTC
>TRBD1|-|TRBV4-1|TRBJ1-5
CASSQIQGDRQPQHF
TGCGCCAGCAGCCAAATACAGGGGGATCGTCAGCCCCAGCATTTT